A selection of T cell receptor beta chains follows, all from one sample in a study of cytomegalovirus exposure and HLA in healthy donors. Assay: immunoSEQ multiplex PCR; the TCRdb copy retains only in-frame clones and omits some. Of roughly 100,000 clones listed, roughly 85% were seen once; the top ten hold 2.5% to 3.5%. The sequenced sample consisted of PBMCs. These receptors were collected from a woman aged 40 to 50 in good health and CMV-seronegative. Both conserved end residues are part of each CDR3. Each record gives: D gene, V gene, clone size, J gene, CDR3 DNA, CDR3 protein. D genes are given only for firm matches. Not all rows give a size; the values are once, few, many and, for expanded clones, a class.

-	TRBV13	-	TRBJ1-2	TGTGCCAGCAGCTTAAAGGCGATTGGGAGGGGCTACACCTTC	CASSLKAIGRGYTF
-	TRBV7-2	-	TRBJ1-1	TGTGCCAGCAGCCTAAGCGGACCGGGCGTTCCGGAAGCTTTCTTT	CASSLSGPGVPEAFF
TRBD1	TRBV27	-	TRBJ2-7	TGTGCCAGCAGTTTTACCGGGACAGGGCGGCCCGAGCAGTACTTC	CASSFTGTGRPEQYF
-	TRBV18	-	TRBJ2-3	TGTGCCAGCTGCCCTCGGGAGATGACAGATACGCAGTATTTT	CASCPREMTDTQYF
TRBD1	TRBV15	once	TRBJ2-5	TGTGCCACCAGCGACAGGGGCCAAGAGACCCAGTACTTC	CATSDRGQETQYF
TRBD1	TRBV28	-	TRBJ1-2	TGTGCCAGCAGTTTACTGGGACAGGAGGATGGCTACACCTTC	CASSLLGQEDGYTF
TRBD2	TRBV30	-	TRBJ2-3	TGTGCCTGGAGGACTAGCGGTAGCACAGATACGCAGTATTTT	CAWRTSGSTDTQYF
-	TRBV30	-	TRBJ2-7	TGTGCCTGGAGTGCCACAGTCTCCTACGAGCAGTACTTC	CAWSATVSYEQYF
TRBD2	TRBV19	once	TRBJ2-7	TGTGCCACTGGCCGGGGACTAGCGGGGAGCGAGCAGTACTTC	CATGRGLAGSEQYF
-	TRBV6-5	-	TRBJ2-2	TGTGCCAGCAAGGGGTCTCTGGGGGAGCTGTTTTTT	CASKGSLGELFF
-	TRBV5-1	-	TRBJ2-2	TGCGCCAGCAGCTCCCTATCGGGGTCCGGGGAGCTGTTTTTT	CASSSLSGSGELFF
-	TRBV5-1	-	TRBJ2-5	TGCGCCAGCAGCGCAGGGGAGAGGGAGACCCAGTACTTC	CASSAGERETQYF
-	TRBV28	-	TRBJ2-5	TGTGCCAGCAGCTCGACCGACAGGCCCCAAGAGACCCAGTACTTC	CASSSTDRPQETQYF
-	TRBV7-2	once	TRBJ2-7	TGTGCCAGCAGCTTAGCGGGGAGAGAGCAGTACTTC	CASSLAGREQYF
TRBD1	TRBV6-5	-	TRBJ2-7	TGTGCCAGCAGTTACTCGATTTTGAGACAGGGATACGAGCAGTACTTC	CASSYSILRQGYEQYF
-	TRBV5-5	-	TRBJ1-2	TGTGCCAGCAGCTTTGGCAGGACTCACCGGGGGGATGGCTACACCTTC	CASSFGRTHRGDGYTF
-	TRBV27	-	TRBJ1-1	TGTGCCAGCAGTCCGTCGGTTTTGAACACTGAAGCTTTCTTT	CASSPSVLNTEAFF
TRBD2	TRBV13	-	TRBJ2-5	TGTGCCAGCAGCTTTAGGGCTAGCGGGGGGTGGGAGCAGTACTTC	CASSFRASGGWEQYF
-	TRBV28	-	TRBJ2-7	TGTGCCAGCAGTACCGGGAGCCCTTCCTACGAGCAGTACTTC	CASSTGSPSYEQYF
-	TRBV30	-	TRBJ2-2	TGTGCCTGCGGGCGGGGCTCGAACACCGGGGAGCTGTTTTTT	CACGRGSNTGELFF
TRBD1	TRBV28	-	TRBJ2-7	TGTGCCAGCAGATTCCGGGACAGGAGCTCCTACGAGCAGTACTTC	CASRFRDRSSYEQYF
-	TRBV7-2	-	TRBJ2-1	TGTGCCAGCAGCTCCGGTGCCGCTGAGCAGTTCTTC	CASSSGAAEQFF
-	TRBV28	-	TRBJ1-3	TGTGCCAGCAGCTCTTCGGGTGGAAACACCATATATTTT	CASSSSGGNTIYF
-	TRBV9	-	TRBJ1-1	TGTGCCAGCAGCGTAGGGACAGCGGTAGACACTGAAGCTTTCTTT	CASSVGTAVDTEAFF
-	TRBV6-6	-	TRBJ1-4	TGTGCCAGCAGTTATTCGCGGCTCGAAAAACTGTTTTTT	CASSYSRLEKLFF
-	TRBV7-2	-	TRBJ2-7	TGTGCCAGCAGCCCTTCTCATGGCGGGGCCACCTACGAGCAGTACTTC	CASSPSHGGATYEQYF
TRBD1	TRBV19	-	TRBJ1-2	TGTGCCAGTAGTATCGCCGACAGGGGGGGCTATGGCTACACCTTC	CASSIADRGGYGYTF
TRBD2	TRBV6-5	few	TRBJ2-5	TGTGCCAGCGCCTTAGCGGGGGCTCAAGAGACCCAGTACTTC	CASALAGAQETQYF
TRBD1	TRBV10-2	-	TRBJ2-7	TGCGCCAGCAGTGAGTTGGGACAGGGGAGGCGAGGGTCCTACGAGCAGTACTTC	CASSELGQGRRGSYEQYF
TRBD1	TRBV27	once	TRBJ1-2	TGTGCCAGCAGATTACAGGGGTCCCCTCTGTGGTATGGCTACACCTTC	CASRLQGSPLWYGYTF
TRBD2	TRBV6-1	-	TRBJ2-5	TGTGCCAGCACCCGTAGCGGGGGACAGGAGACCCAGTACTTC	CASTRSGGQETQYF
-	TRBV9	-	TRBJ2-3	TGTGCCAGCAGCCCCGTCTCCCTGTCTTTCCAGTATTTT	CASSPVSLSFQYF
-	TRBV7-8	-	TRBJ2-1	TGTGCCAGCAGCCCCCTCGTAGGAGGCAATGAGCAGTTCTTC	CASSPLVGGNEQFF
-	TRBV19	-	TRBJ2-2	TGTGCCAGTAAAGGCGACAGTTACGGGGAGCTGTTTTTT	CASKGDSYGELFF
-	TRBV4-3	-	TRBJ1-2	TGCGCCAGCAGCCAAGAAGTAGTGACATCCCAACAGGGCTACACCTTC	CASSQEVVTSQQGYTF
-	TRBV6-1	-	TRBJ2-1	TGTGCCAGCAGTCCTCAGGGTCTCTCCTACAATGAGCAGTTCTTC	CASSPQGLSYNEQFF
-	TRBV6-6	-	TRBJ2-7	TGTGCCAGCAGTTACCGAGGCTTGTCCTACGAGCAGTACTTC	CASSYRGLSYEQYF
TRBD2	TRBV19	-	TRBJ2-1	TGTGCCAGTAGTGACAAACTAGCGGGAGAGCTGGGTGAGCAGTTCTTC	CASSDKLAGELGEQFF
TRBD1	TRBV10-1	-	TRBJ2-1	TGCGCCAGCAGTGAGTGGACTGGACAGGGGCGGCCAGATGAGCAGTTCTTC	CASSEWTGQGRPDEQFF
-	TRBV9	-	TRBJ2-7	TGTGCCAGCAGCGGGCAGGGTTACGAGCAGTACTTC	CASSGQGYEQYF
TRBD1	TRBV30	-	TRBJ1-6	TGTGCCTACGCGACAGGGACGAACTATAATTCACCCCTCCACTTT	CAYATGTNYNSPLHF
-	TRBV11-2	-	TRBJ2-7	TGTGCCAGCAGCCAAGAGAGGTTCGCCCCCTACGAGCAGTACTTC	CASSQERFAPYEQYF